This T cell receptor beta chain was recovered during a study of beta chain features in type 1 diabetes. The study, taken as a whole, reports: Within each of all four CD4+ subsets, Type 1 diabetes patients had TCRB CDR3s that were moderately but significantly shorter. There were fewer insertions and more deletions at the VDJ junctions of type 1 diabetes patients.

A heparinised blood draw that averaged approximately 110 mL was obtained once from each donor. CDR3 length: 15 amino acids. Germline CDR1 SQVTM, CDR2 ANQGSEA. Trimming removed 7 bases from V and 4 bases from J; junction bases left unmatched: 9. This clone occurred a few times. Its target is not known. Reverse transcribing all isolated RNA meant expressed TCRB transcripts were sequenced. About 3.57 million reads per sample were averaged for naive, central memory and regulatory samples. Sequencing was performed with immunoSEQ multiplex PCR; in TCRdb, only in-frame clones are kept and a portion is missing. The sample records 600,000 or so clones, around an eighth being singletons.

The specimen was naive CD4+ T cells from blood. This TCR was sampled from a man younger than 35 with type 1 diabetes. The chain uses TRBV29-1 and TRBJ2-6, with 8 bases identical to TRBD1. DNA for the CDR3: TGCAGCGCCCGGGGACAGGTCTCCGGGGCCAACGTCCTGACTTTC. It specifies CSARGQVSGANVLTF.